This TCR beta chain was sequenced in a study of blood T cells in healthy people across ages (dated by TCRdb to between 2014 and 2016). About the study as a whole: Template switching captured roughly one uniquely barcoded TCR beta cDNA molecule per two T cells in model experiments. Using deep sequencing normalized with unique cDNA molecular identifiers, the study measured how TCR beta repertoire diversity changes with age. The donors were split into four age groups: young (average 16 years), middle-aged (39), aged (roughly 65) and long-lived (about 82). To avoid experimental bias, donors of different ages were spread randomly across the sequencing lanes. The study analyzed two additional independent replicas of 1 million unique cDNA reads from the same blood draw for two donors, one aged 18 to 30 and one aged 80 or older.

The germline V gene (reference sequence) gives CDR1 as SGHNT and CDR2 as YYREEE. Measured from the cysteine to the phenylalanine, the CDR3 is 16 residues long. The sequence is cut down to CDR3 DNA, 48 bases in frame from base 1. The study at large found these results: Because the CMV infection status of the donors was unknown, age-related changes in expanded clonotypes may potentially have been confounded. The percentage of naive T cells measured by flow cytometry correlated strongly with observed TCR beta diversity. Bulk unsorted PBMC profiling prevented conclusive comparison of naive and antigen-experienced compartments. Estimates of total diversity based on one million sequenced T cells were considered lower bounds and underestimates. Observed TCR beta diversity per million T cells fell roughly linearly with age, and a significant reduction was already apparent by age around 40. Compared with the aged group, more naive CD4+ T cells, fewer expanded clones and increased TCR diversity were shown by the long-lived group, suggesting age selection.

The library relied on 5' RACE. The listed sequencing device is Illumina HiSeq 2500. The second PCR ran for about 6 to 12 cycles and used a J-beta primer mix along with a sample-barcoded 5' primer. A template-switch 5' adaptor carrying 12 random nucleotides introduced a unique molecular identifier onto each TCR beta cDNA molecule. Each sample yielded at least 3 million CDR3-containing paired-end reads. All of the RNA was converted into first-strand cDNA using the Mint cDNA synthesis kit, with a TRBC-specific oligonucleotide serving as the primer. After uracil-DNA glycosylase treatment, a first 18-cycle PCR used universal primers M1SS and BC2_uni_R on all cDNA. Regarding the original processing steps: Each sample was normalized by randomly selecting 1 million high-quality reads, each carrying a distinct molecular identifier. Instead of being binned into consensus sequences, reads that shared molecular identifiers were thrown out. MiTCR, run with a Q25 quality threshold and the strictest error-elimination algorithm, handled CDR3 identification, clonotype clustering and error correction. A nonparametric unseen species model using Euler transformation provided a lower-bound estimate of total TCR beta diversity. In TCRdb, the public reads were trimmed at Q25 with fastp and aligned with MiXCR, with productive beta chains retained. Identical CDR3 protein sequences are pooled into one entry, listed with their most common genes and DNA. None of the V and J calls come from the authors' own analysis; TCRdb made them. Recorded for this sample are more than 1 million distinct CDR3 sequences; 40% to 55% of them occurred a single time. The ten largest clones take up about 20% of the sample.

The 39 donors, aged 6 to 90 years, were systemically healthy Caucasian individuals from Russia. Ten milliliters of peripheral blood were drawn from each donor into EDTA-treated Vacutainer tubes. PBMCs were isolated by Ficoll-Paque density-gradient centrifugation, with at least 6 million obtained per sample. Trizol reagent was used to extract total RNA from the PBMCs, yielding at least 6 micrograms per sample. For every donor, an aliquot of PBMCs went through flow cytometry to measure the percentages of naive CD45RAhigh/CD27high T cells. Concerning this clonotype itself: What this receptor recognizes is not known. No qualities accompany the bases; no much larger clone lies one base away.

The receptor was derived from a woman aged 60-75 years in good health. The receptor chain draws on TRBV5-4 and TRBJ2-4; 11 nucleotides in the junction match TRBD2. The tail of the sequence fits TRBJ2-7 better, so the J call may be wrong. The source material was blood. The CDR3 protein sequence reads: CASSDSPSGRPYEQYF. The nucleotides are TGTGCCAGCAGCGATTCCCCTAGCGGGAGGCCCTACGAGCAGTACTTC.